This T cell receptor (beta chain) came from a study of graft-versus-host responses after intestinal transplantation. This clone was observed a few times. Method: immunoSEQ multiplex PCR; TCRdb's copy keeps in-frame clones and lacks some. This sample yields about 6,900 clones, of which 20% to 25% are seen a single time; approximately 4% belongs to the top ten. This TCR came from a human patient who was an organ donor for intestinal transplantation. The source was alloreactive CD4+ T cells from a mixed lymphocyte reaction culture, collected before transplantation. Subset in this sample: CFSE-low proliferating T cells sorted from roughly six-day pre-transplant mixed lymphocyte reaction (GvH or HvG direction).

The CDR3 loop is CASTSLNEQFF. CDR3 DNA: TGTGCCAGCACTTCCCTCAATGAGCAGTTCTTC. The rearrangement joins TRBV11-3 to TRBJ2-1; D gene uncertain. The V end was cut by 7 bases, the J end by 6 bases, with 7 bases between. Germline CDR1 SGHNT, CDR2 YENEEA. The CDR3 consists of 11 residues.